This T cell receptor beta chain was recorded in a study of control samples from healthy donors and cancer patients. TCRdb keeps only in-frame clones here, not all; method: immunoSEQ multiplex PCR. The repertoire holds over 100,000 clones, with roughly 90% as singletons. The sequence derives from a man aged 18-30 years in good health. Sequenced input: blood.

CDR3 in DNA: TGTGCCTGGGCCGGGACTGATGCTAGCTATGGCTACACCTTC. Translation: CAWAGTDASYGYTF. The chain links TRBV30 to TRBJ1-2, with D perhaps TRBD1 (5 bases). There are 14 residues in the CDR3. V shed 5 bases and J shed 4 bases, with 17 bases lying between them. The germline V gene encodes CDR1 GTSNPN and CDR2 SVGIG (reference sequence).